The rows below give T cell receptor beta chains drawn from one sample of a study of cytomegalovirus exposure and HLA in healthy donors. Measured with immunoSEQ multiplex PCR; TCRdb has only the in-frame clones, and not every one. Of about 89,000 clones in the sample, about 74% are singletons; the top ten hold approximately 1.8%. Sequences were obtained from PBMCs. These receptors were obtained from a male donor in good health and CMV-seronegative. Both conserved end residues are part of each CDR3. The D gene is left open where the match is weak. Rows give clone size only sometimes, using once, few, many, or a class for an expanded clone.

v_gene,len,j_gene,abundance,d_gene,CDR3aa,CDR3nt
TRBV6-4,14,TRBJ2-3,NA,TRBD2,CASSRLAGTDTQYF,TGTGCCAGCAGTCGACTAGCGGGAACAGATACGCAGTATTTT
TRBV7-2,15,TRBJ2-1,NA,NA,CASSLGQAIINEKFF,TGTGCCAGCAGCTTAGGACAGGCGATAATTAATGAGAAGTTCTTC
TRBV2,15,TRBJ2-7,NA,TRBD2,CASSGLAVMTYEQYF,TGTGCCAGCAGCGGACTAGCGGTTATGACCTACGAGCAGTACTTC
TRBV27,16,TRBJ2-7,NA,NA,CASSPLYPTASYEQYF,TGTGCCAGCAGTCCATTATACCCGACAGCTTCCTACGAGCAGTACTTC
TRBV11-2,15,TRBJ2-7,NA,NA,CASSLRAGPSYEQYF,TGTGCCAGCAGCTTAAGGGCAGGGCCCTCCTACGAGCAGTACTTC
TRBV6-5,13,TRBJ2-7,NA,NA,CASRLSGPHEQYF,TGTGCCAGCAGACTCTCAGGGCCCCACGAGCAGTACTTC
TRBV25-1,16,TRBJ2-3,NA,NA,CASSESRGFGLDTQYF,TGTGCCAGCAGTGAATCCCGGGGGTTCGGTTTGGATACGCAGTATTTT
TRBV5-6,14,TRBJ2-7,NA,NA,CASSLGQGSYEQYF,TGTGCCAGCAGCTTGGGCCAGGGGTCCTACGAGCAGTACTTC
TRBV11-2,13,TRBJ2-7,NA,NA,CASRRVGGAKQYF,TGTGCCAGCAGACGGGTAGGGGGGGCAAAACAGTACTTC
TRBV30,16,TRBJ2-7,once,TRBD1,CAWSPPGTGIINEQYF,TGTGCCTGGAGCCCCCCCGGGACAGGGATTATCAACGAGCAGTACTTC
TRBV5-1,14,TRBJ1-2,NA,TRBD1,CASSLTGDSYGYTF,TGCGCCAGCAGCTTGACAGGGGATAGTTATGGCTACACCTTC
TRBV5-1,15,TRBJ2-7,NA,TRBD1,CASSGLSGQGYEQYF,TGCGCCAGCAGCGGCCTCTCGGGACAGGGCTACGAGCAGTACTTC
TRBV7-2,16,TRBJ1-5,NA,TRBD1,CASSLATTGVGAPQHF,TGTGCCAGCAGCTTAGCTACGACAGGGGTGGGAGCGCCCCAGCATTTT
TRBV28,17,TRBJ2-5,NA,TRBD1,CATTPNVGQGGGETQYF,TGTGCCACAACCCCAAACGTCGGACAGGGGGGCGGCGAGACCCAGTACTTC
TRBV7-8,13,TRBJ2-7,NA,TRBD2,CASSLGGGYEQYF,TGTGCCAGCAGCTTAGGCGGGGGCTACGAGCAGTACTTC
TRBV5-1,14,TRBJ2-7,NA,TRBD1,CASGRTGGSYEQYF,TGCGCCAGTGGTCGGACAGGGGGCTCCTACGAGCAGTACTTC